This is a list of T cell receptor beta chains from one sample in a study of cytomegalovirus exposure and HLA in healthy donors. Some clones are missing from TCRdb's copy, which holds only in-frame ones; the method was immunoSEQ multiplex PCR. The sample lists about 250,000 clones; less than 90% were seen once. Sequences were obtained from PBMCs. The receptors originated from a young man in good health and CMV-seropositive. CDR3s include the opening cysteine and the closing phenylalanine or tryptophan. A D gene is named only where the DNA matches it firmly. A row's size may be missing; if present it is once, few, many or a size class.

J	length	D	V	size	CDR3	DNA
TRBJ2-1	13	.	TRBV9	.	CASGASTYNEQFF	TGTGCCAGCGGCGCGTCAACCTACAATGAGCAGTTCTTC
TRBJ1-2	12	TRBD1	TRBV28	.	CASSRDSYGYTF	TGTGCCAGCAGCCGGGACAGCTATGGCTACACCTTC
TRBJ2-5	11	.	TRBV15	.	CATSAGETQYF	TGTGCCACCAGCGCGGGAGAGACCCAGTACTTC
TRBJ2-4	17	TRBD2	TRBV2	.	CASSQTSGRAFKNIQYF	TGTGCCAGCAGTCAGACTAGCGGGAGGGCCTTCAAAAACATTCAGTACTTC
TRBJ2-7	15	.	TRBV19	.	CASSKAAGRSYEQYF	TGTGCCAGTAGTAAAGCGGCAGGCAGATCCTACGAGCAGTACTTC
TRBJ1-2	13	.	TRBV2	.	CAGSGQGNYGYTF	TGTGCCGGCTCGGGTCAAGGGAACTATGGCTACACCTTC
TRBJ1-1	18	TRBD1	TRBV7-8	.	CASSPLQGYRGRHTEAFF	TGTGCCAGCAGCCCTTTACAGGGTTACAGGGGGCGGCACACTGAAGCTTTCTTT
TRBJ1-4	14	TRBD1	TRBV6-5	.	CASRTGATNEKLFF	TGTGCCAGCAGAACAGGGGCAACTAATGAAAAACTGTTTTTT
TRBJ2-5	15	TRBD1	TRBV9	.	CASSVRGQIQETQYF	TGTGCCAGCAGCGTCCGGGGACAGATCCAAGAGACCCAGTACTTC
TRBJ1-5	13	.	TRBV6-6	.	CASRPSLNQPQHF	TGTGCCAGCAGGCCCAGCCTCAATCAGCCCCAGCATTTT
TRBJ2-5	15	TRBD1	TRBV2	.	CASTDRGESGETQYF	TGTGCCAGCACGGACAGGGGAGAAAGTGGGGAGACCCAGTACTTC
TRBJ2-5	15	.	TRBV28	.	CASSLFVGASETQYF	TGTGCCAGCAGTTTATTCGTGGGAGCTTCGGAGACCCAGTACTTC
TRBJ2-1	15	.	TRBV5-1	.	CASSDGRSSYNEQFF	TGCGCCAGCAGCGATGGGCGGAGCTCCTACAATGAGCAGTTCTTC
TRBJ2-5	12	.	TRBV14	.	CASSRGRETQYF	TGTGCCAGCAGCCGGGGGCGCGAGACCCAGTACTTC
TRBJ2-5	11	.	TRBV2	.	CASTERETQYF	TGTGCCAGCACCGAACGGGAGACCCAGTACTTC
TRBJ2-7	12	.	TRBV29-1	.	CSVKTGLYEQYF	TGCAGCGTTAAGACAGGCTTGTACGAGCAGTACTTC
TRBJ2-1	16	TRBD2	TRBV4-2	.	CASSQGLLAGGWEQFF	TGTGCCAGCAGCCAAGGCCTTCTAGCGGGAGGCTGGGAGCAGTTCTTC
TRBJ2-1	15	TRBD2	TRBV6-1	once	CASSDLSGSYNEQFF	TGTGCCAGCAGTGACCTAAGCGGGAGCTACAATGAGCAGTTCTTC
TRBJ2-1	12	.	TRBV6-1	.	CASSENAPWRFF	TGTGCCAGCAGTGAAAATGCGCCTTGGCGGTTCTTC
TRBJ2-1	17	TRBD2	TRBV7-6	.	CASSLGADGSGLNEQFF	TGTGCCAGCAGCTTAGGGGCGGATGGTAGCGGGCTAAATGAGCAGTTCTTC
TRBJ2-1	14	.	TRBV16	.	CASSQSPSANEQFF	TGTGCCAGCAGCCAATCTCCCTCCGCCAATGAGCAGTTCTTC
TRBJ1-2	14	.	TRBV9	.	CASSIPDPFGGYTF	TGTGCCAGCAGCATCCCCGACCCCTTCGGGGGCTACACCTTC
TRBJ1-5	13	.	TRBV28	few	CASSPGTNQPQHF	TGTGCCAGCAGCCCAGGGACAAATCAGCCCCAGCATTTT
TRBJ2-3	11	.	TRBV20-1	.	CSAPVSHTQYF	TGCAGTGCCCCGGTGTCGCATACGCAGTATTTT
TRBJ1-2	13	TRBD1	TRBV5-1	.	CASSSGQGAGYTF	TGCGCCAGCAGCTCCGGACAGGGAGCCGGCTACACCTTC
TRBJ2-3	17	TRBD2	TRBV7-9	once	CASSSLPTSGLTDTQYF	TGTGCCAGCAGCTCCCTCCCGACTAGCGGCCTCACAGATACGCAGTATTTT
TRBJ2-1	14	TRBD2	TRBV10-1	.	CASSDAGVRNEQFF	TGCGCCAGCAGTGACGCGGGAGTGAGGAATGAGCAGTTCTTC
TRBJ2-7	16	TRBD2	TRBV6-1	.	CASSASASGSRGEKYF	TGTGCCAGCAGTGCTTCGGCTAGCGGGAGTCGTGGCGAGAAGTACTTC
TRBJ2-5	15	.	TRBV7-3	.	CASSLIPGQQETQYF	TGTGCCAGCAGCTTAATCCCCGGACAGCAAGAGACCCAGTACTTC
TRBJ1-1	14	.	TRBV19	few	CASSMWRQNTEAFF	TGTGCCAGTAGTATGTGGAGACAGAACACTGAAGCTTTCTTT
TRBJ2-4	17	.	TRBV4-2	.	CASSPPTGIGAKNIQYF	TGTGCCAGCAGCCCTCCCACAGGGATTGGAGCCAAAAACATTCAGTACTTC
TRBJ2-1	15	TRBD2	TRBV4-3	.	CASSQDLAGYNEQFF	TGCGCCAGCAGCCAAGATCTAGCGGGGTACAATGAGCAGTTCTTC
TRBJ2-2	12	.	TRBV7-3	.	CASARGGGELFF	TGTGCCAGCGCTAGGGGTGGCGGGGAGCTGTTTTTT
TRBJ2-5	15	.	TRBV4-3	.	CASSQDLVGQETQYF	TGCGCCAGCAGCCAAGATCTTGTGGGTCAAGAGACCCAGTACTTC
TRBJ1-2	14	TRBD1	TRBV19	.	CASSAFGTDYGYTF	TGTGCCAGTAGTGCCTTCGGGACAGACTATGGCTACACCTTC
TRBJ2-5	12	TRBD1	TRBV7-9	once	CASTGGRGTQYF	TGTGCCAGCACAGGGGGCCGAGGGACCCAGTACTTC
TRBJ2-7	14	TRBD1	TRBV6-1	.	CASQNRQGFYEQYF	TGTGCCAGCCAAAACCGACAGGGATTCTACGAGCAGTACTTC
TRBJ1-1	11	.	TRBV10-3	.	CAIRAGYEAFF	TGTGCCATCAGAGCAGGGTATGAAGCTTTCTTT
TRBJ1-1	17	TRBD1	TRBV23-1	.	CASSHHRGPWVDTEAFF	TGCGCCAGCAGTCATCACAGGGGACCTTGGGTAGACACTGAAGCTTTCTTT
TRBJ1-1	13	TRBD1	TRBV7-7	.	CASSSGQGTEAFF	TGTGCCAGCAGCTCAGGACAGGGGACTGAAGCTTTCTTT
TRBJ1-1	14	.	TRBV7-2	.	CASTHGGSNTEAFF	TGTGCCAGCACCCACGGGGGCAGTAACACTGAAGCTTTCTTT
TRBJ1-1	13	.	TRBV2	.	CASSRTWNTEAFF	TGTGCCAGCAGTCGGACATGGAACACTGAAGCTTTCTTT
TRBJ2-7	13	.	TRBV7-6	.	CASSLAEGHEQYF	TGTGCCAGCAGCTTGGCCGAAGGCCACGAGCAGTACTTC
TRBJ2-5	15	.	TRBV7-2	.	CASSLWPGVAETQYF	TGTGCCAGCAGCTTATGGCCGGGGGTGGCGGAGACCCAGTACTTC
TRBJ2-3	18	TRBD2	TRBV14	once	CASSQGLAGSLTTDTQYF	TGTGCCAGCAGCCAGGGACTAGCGGGAAGTCTAACCACAGATACGCAGTATTTT
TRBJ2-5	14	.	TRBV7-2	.	CASSHAHPGETQYF	TGTGCCAGCAGCCACGCCCACCCGGGTGAGACCCAGTACTTC
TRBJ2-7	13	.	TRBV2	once	CASSVIAIGEQYF	TGTGCCAGCAGCGTCATAGCGATCGGCGAGCAGTACTTC
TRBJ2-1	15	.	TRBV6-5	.	CATHPTSLVYNEQFF	TGTGCCACACACCCAACCAGCCTAGTGTACAATGAGCAGTTCTTC
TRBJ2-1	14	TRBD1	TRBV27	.	CASSPRGLYNEQFF	TGTGCCAGCAGTCCAAGGGGGCTCTACAATGAGCAGTTCTTC
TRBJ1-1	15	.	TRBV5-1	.	CASSLEAWGNTEAFF	TGCGCCAGCAGCTTGGAGGCTTGGGGCAACACTGAAGCTTTCTTT
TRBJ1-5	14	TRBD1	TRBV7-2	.	CASSLDREYQPQHF	TGTGCCAGCAGCCTGGACAGGGAGTATCAGCCCCAGCATTTT
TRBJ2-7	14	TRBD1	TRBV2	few	CASRDRASTYEQYF	TGTGCCAGCAGGGACAGGGCGTCCACCTACGAGCAGTACTTC
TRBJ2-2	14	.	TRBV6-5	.	CASSYSRNTGELFF	TGTGCCAGCAGTTACTCCCGGAACACCGGGGAGCTGTTTTTT
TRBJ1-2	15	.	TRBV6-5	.	CASSYFGAPNYGYTF	TGTGCCAGCAGTTACTTTGGGGCCCCTAACTATGGCTACACCTTC
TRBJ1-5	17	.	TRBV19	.	CASSIDPSGDSNQPQHF	TGTGCCAGTAGTATAGATCCCTCAGGAGATAGCAATCAGCCCCAGCATTTT